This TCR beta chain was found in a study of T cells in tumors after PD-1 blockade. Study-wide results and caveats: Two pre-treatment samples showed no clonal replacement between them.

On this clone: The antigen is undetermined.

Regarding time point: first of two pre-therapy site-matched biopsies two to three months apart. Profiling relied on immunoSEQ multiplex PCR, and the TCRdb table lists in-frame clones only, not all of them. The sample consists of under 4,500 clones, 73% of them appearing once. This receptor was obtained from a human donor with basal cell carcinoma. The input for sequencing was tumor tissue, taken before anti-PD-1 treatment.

This CDR3 reads CASSPTPDSDTDTQYF. The CDR3 DNA sequence: TGCGCCAGCAGTCCGACTCCAGACTCCGACACAGATACGCAGTATTTT. The chain links TRBV10-1 to TRBJ2-3; D ambiguous. The CDR3 spans 16 residues. The germline V gene has CDR1 WNHNN and CDR2 SYGVQD (reference sequence). V was clipped by 5 bases and J by 2 bases, with 17 bases between them.